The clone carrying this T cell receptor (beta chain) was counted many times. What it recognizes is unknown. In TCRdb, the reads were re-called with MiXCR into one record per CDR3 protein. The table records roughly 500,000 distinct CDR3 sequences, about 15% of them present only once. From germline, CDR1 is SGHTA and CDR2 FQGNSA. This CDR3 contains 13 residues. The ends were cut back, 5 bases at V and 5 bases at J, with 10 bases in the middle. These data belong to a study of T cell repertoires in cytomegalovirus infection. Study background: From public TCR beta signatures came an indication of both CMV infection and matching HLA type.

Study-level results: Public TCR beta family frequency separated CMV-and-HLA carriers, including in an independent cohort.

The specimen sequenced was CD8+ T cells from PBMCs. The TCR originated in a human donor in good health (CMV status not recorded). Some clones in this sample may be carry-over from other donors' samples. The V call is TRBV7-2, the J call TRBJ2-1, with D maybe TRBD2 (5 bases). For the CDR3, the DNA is TGTGCCAGCAGCGCCGGACTTAACAATGAGCAGTTCTTC. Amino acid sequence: CASSAGLNNEQFF.